This TCR beta chain was sequenced for a study of spatial heterogeneity in lung cancer. Study overall: The donor population consisted of approximately 68 patients with untreated, early-stage non-small cell lung cancer. Follow-up PBMC samples were sequenced when available, at a median of approximately two years after resection.

The CDR3 sequence is 15 residues long. Germline V gene sequence: CDR1 KGHDR, CDR2 SFDVKD. This clonotype was recorded only once. What it recognizes is unknown. A read error may produce the germline difference seen at one junction end. Unique molecular identifiers tagged every individual TCR cDNA molecule. TCRdb used MiXCR to reprocess the 5' RACE reads, holding one entry per CDR3 protein. Of 25,000 to 30,000 distinct CDR3 sequences listed, approximately 6% are singletons. Study-wide findings and caveats: Circulating ubiquitous expanded tumor TCRs were observed more frequently at resection than at follow-up.

Indicated time point: blood at routine non-recurrence follow-up after resection. Tumor, nontumor lung or frozen PBMC supplied whole RNA that was sequenced unsorted. This rearrangement joins TRBV24-1 to TRBJ2-3, with TRBD1 matching 7 bases. This TCR was sampled from a male donor with early-stage non-small cell lung cancer. Source: PBMCs, taken at follow-up. The CDR3 region has the DNA TGTGCCACCAGTGACAGGGGGTACGGCACAGATGCGCAGTATTTT. Its translation is CATSDRGYGTDAQYF.